These 18 T cell receptor beta chains share one sample of origin, sequenced in a study of cytomegalovirus exposure and HLA in healthy donors. The PCR had 60 Vbeta and 13 Jbeta primers. Clones were sequenced by immunoSEQ multiplex PCR, and TCRdb holds only the in-frame ones, with some missing. The data hold a few hundred thousand clones, with roughly 80% observed a single time. Specimen: PBMCs. These receptors all stem from a man aged 30 to 39 in good health and CMV-seronegative.

The chain is built from TRBV28 and TRBJ1-2; D is uncertain. Germline assignment: CDR1 MDHEN and CDR2 SYDVKM. There are 15 residues in the CDR3. Trimming pared 1 base from V and 1 base from J, leaving 10 bases between. The CDR3 is CASSLSASNNYGYTF. CDR3 nucleotides: TGTGCCAGCAGTTTATCAGCGTCAAATAACTATGGCTACACCTTC.

This clone appeared once. The CDR3 DNA sequence: TGTGCCAGCAGGCGACTAGCGGGACTTTTCACTAGCACAGATACGCAGTATTTT. Its translation: CASRRLAGLFTSTDTQYF. The V and J genes are TRBV27 and TRBJ2-3; 11 nucleotides line up with TRBD2. The V segment lost 6 bases and the J segment 0 bases; nucleotides outside the gene matches: 11. This CDR3 comprises 18 residues. Germline assignment: CDR1 MNHEY and CDR2 SMNVEV (reference sequence).

V and J are TRBV27 and TRBJ2-7, with D maybe TRBD2 (6 bases). CDR3 length: 15 amino acids. Per germline, CDR1 MNHEY and CDR2 SMNVEV (reference sequence). Trimming removed 8 bases at V and 7 bases at J, with 24 bases between. The CDR3 DNA is TGTGCCAGCTCCTTCGGAGGGCCCCAAACTGAGGAGCAGTACTTC. This codes for CASSFGGPQTEEQYF.

The CDR3: CASSRNRGDNSPLHF. The CDR3 DNA reads as TGTGCCAGCAGTCGCAACAGGGGCGATAATTCACCCCTCCACTTT. The genes are TRBV2 and TRBJ1-6, with TRBD1 matching over 7 bases. V shed 5 bases, J shed 5 bases, and the junction held 6 bases outside the gene matches. CDR3 length equals 15 residues. Germline-derived CDR1 and CDR2 are SNHLY and FYNNEI.

This chain uses TRBV28 with TRBJ1-2, with TRBD1 matching 9 bases. Germline CDR1 and CDR2: MDHEN and SYDVKM. This CDR3 region has 16 residues. Trimming at V came to 6 bases and at J to 3 bases, leaving 11 bases not matched to a gene. CDR3 sequence (DNA): TGTGCCAGCAGACCCGGGGGGACAGGGAAGGACTATGGCTACACCTTC. Its protein is CASRPGGTGKDYGYTF.

This clone came up a few times. V usage is TRBV15 and J usage is TRBJ2-7; the D gene is possibly TRBD2 (5 bases). Germline CDR1 is LNHNV and CDR2 is YYDKDF (reference sequence). Deletions cut 0 bases from V and 6 bases from J, with 27 bases between. The CDR3 length is 19 residues. CDR3 nucleotides: TGTGCCACCAGCAGAGACCGGAGGTCGGTACGTTCAATTTCTGGCGAGCAGTACTTC. Translating gives CATSRDRRSVRSISGEQYF.

The chain joins TRBV5-6 to TRBJ2-3; D gene uncertain. Germline V gene data show CDR1 as SGHDT and CDR2 as YYEEEE. With 3 bases removed from V and 6 bases from J, the gap between germline ends came to 8 bases. The CDR3 has 12 residues. CDR3 DNA sequence: TGTGCCAGCAGCTGGCTGGTTGATACGCAGTATTTT. Translation gives CASSWLVDTQYF. Supplemented by reference TRBV5-6 and TRBJ2-3, the full variable domain reads DAGVTQSPTHLIKTRGQQVTLRCSPKSGHDTVSWYQQALGQGPQFIFQYYEEEERQRGNFPDRFSGHQFPNYSSELNVNALLLGDSALYLCASSWLVDTQYFGPGTRLTVL.

Worth noting for this clone: One end of the junction does not line up with germline, which may come from a read error. V gene TRBV7-9 combines with J gene TRBJ1-4; possibly TRBD1 for D (5 bases). CDR1 and CDR2 (germline): SEHNR, FQNEAQ (reference sequence). The CDR3 loop spans 12 amino acids. The CDR3 DNA reads TGTTCCAGCTCGCCAGGGAATGAAAAACTGTTTTTT. Protein sequence: CSSSPGNEKLFF.

This clone was seen only a few times. The chain recombines TRBV6-5 with TRBJ1-4, with a possible D match to TRBD1 (5 bases). Trimming cost V 5 bases and J 6 bases, with 13 bases left between them. The germline gives CDR1 MNHEY, CDR2 SVGAGI. This CDR3 has 14 amino acids. The CDR3 here is CASSVGAGDEKLFF. DNA of the CDR3: TGTGCCAGCAGTGTCGGCGCGGGGGATGAAAAACTGTTTTTT.

V gene TRBV7-2 combines with J gene TRBJ1-3; a weak D match, TRBD1 (5 bases). The CDR3 extends over 14 amino acids. The germline V and J ends were trimmed by 1 base and 7 bases, with 11 bases remaining between them. Germline CDR1 and CDR2: SGHTA and FQGNSA. CDR3 residues: CASSLGGTPNTIYF. The CDR3 coding sequence is TGTGCCAGCAGCTTAGGGGGGACTCCCAACACCATATATTTT.

The gene calls are TRBV7-9 and TRBJ2-7; D is perhaps TRBD1 (6 bases). Trimming pared 4 bases from V and 6 bases from J, leaving 16 bases between. CDR1 and CDR2 (germline): SEHNR, FQNEAQ (reference sequence). There are 14 residues in the CDR3. CDR3 residues: CASSSSQGQGEQYF. The CDR3 DNA sequence: TGTGCCAGCAGCTCATCACAGGGTCAGGGCGAGCAGTACTTC. The variable domain in full, completed from reference TRBV7-9 and TRBJ2-7, reads DTGVSQNPRHKITKRGQNVTFRCDPISEHNRLYWYRQTLGQGPEFLTYFQNEAQLEKSRLLSDRFSAERPKGSFSTLEIQRTEQGDSAMYLCASSSSQGQGEQYFGPGTRLTVT.

V usage is TRBV5-1 and J usage is TRBJ1-4; TRBD1 agrees at 7 bases. J gave up 7 bases and V 3 bases, and 6 bases lay outside the gene matches. This CDR3 has 14 residues. The germline V gene has CDR1 SGHRS and CDR2 YFSETQ. The CDR3 region has the DNA TGCGCCAGCAGCTCCGGGACAGTTAGTGAAAAACTGTTTTTT. It encodes CASSSGTVSEKLFF.

The V call is TRBV5-6, the J call TRBJ1-1; 8 bases match TRBD1. J was trimmed by 1 base and V by 3 bases; bases with no gene match: 2. There are 14 residues in the CDR3. Germline CDR1 SGHDT, CDR2 YYEEEE. The CDR3 coding sequence is TGTGCCAGCAGCTGGACAGGGAGGAACACTGAAGCTTTCTTT. Encoded protein: CASSWTGRNTEAFF.

V gene TRBV10-2 combines with J gene TRBJ2-7; a possible D gene is TRBD2 (6 bases). V was cut by 8 bases and J by 2 bases, with 10 bases left in between. CDR3 length: 12 amino acids. CDR1 WSHSY and CDR2 SAAADI come from the germline V gene. CDR3 sequence reads: CASSSVAYEQYF. CDR3 DNA sequence: TGCGCCAGCTCTAGCGTAGCCTACGAGCAGTACTTC.

The CDR3 sequence: CASSEALMSSYNEQFF. In nucleotides, the CDR3 is TGTGCCAGCAGTGAAGCGCTCATGAGCTCCTACAATGAGCAGTTCTTC. The rearrangement uses TRBV6-1 and TRBJ2-1; no clear D gene. The germline V and J ends were trimmed by 0 bases and 0 bases, with 9 bases remaining between them. There are 16 residues in the CDR3. The germline gives CDR1 MNHNS, CDR2 SASEGT.

The CDR3 here is CAWSWERSQGYTF. The CDR3 DNA reads as TGTGCCTGGAGTTGGGAGCGGAGCCAGGGCTACACCTTC. This chain connects TRBV30 to TRBJ1-2; D gene unclear. Deletions cut 2 bases from V and 8 bases from J, with 15 bases between. The length of the CDR3 is 13 residues. Germline values: CDR1 GTSNPN, CDR2 SVGIG (reference sequence).

The chain is built from TRBV2 and TRBJ2-2; TRBD2 might be the D (6 bases). With 6 bases removed from V and 6 bases from J, the gap between germline ends came to 17 bases. Germline CDR1 SNHLY, CDR2 FYNNEI. This CDR3 comprises 15 residues. CDR3 loop: CASSSEGRTAGELFF. In nucleotides, the CDR3 is TGTGCCAGCAGCTCGGAGGGGCGAACAGCCGGGGAGCTGTTTTTT.

V usage is TRBV27 and J usage is TRBJ2-1; no reliable D call. From germline, CDR1 is MNHEY and CDR2 SMNVEV (reference sequence). V was pared by 4 bases and J by 8 bases, with 15 bases between. This CDR3 has 14 residues. The CDR3 loop is CASSSDYDFDEQFF. CDR3 coding DNA: TGTGCCAGCAGTTCCGATTACGACTTCGATGAGCAGTTCTTC.